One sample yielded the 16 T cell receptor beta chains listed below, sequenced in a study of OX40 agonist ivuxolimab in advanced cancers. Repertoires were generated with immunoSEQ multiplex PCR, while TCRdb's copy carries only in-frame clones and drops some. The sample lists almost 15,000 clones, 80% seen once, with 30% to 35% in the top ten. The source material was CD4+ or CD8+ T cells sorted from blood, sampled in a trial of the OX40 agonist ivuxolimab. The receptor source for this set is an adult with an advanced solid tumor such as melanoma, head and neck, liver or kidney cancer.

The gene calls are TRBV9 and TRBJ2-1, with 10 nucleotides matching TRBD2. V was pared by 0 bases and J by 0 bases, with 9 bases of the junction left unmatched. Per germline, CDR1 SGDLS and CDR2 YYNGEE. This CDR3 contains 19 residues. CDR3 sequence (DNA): TGTGCCAGCAGCGTAGACCCCTTGGGACTAGCGAGCTCCTACAATGAGCAGTTCTTC. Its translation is CASSVDPLGLASSYNEQFF.

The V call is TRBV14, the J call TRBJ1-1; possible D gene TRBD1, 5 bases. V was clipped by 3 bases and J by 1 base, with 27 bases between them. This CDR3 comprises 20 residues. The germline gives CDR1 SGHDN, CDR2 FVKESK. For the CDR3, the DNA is TGTGCCAGCAGCCACCGATCGGGGCAGACAAAAAAGGGCCCGAACACTGAAGCTTTCTTT. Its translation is CASSHRSGQTKKGPNTEAFF. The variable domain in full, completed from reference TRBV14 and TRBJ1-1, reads EAGVTQFPSHSVIEKGQTVTLRCDPISGHDNLYWYRRVMGKEIKFLLHFVKESKQDESGMPNNRFLAERTGGTYSTLKVQPAELEDSGVYFCASSHRSGQTKKGPNTEAFFGQGTRLTVV.

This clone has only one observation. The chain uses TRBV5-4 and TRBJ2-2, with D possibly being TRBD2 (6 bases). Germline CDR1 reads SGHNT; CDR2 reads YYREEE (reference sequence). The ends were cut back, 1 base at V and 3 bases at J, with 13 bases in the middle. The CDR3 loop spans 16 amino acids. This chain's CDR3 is CASSLLSSGYTGELFF. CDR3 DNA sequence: TGTGCCAGCAGCTTGTTATCCAGCGGGTACACCGGGGAGCTGTTTTTT. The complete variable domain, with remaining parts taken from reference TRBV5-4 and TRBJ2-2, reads ETGVTQSPTHLIKTRGQQVTLRCSSQSGHNTVSWYQQALGQGPQFIFQYYREEENGRGNFPPRFSGLQFPNYSSELNVNALELDDSALYLCASSLLSSGYTGELFFGEGSRLTVL.

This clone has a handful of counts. The CDR3 DNA reads as TGTGCCATCAGTGAGTCCACAGGCGGTTATCAGCCCCAGCATTTT. It yields the protein CAISESTGGYQPQHF. This rearrangement joins TRBV10-3 to TRBJ1-5; TRBD1 is a possible D gene (5 bases). The V end lost 0 bases, the J end lost 5 bases, and 11 bases lay between the germline ends. CDR3 length: 15 residues. CDR1 ENHRY and CDR2 SYGVKD come from the germline V gene.

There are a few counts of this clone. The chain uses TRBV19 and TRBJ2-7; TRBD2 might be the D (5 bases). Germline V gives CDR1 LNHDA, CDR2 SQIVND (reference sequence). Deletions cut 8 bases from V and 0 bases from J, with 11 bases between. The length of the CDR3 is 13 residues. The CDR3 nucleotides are TGTGCCAGTTCGTTGGGGAGCTCCTACGAGCAGTACTTC. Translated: CASSLGSSYEQYF.

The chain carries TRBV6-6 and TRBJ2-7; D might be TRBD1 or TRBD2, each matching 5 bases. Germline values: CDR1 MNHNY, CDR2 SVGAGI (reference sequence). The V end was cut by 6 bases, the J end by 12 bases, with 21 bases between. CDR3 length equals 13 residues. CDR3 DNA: TGTGCCAGCAGCTCCGGACTTCTGGGGCAATCGTACTTC. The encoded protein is CASSSGLLGQSYF.

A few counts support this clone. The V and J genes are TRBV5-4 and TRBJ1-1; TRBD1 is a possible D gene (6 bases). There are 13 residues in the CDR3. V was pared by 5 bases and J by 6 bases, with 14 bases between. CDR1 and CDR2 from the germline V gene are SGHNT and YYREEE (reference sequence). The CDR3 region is CASSPRGYSEAFF. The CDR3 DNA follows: TGTGCCAGCAGTCCGAGGGGGTACTCTGAAGCTTTCTTT.

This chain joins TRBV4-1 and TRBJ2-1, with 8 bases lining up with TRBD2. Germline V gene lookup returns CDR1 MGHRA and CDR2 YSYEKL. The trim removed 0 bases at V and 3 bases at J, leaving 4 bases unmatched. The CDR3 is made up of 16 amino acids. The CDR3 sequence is CASSQDAAGDYNEQFF. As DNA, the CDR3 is TGCGCCAGCAGCCAAGATGCAGCGGGGGACTACAATGAGCAGTTCTTC.

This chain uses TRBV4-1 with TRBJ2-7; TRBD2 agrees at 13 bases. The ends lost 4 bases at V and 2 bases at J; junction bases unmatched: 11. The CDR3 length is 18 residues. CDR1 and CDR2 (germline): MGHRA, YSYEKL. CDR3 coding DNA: TGCGCCAGCAGCCCAGTGGGACTAGCGGGGCTAAATCCCTACGAGCAGTACTTC. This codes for CASSPVGLAGLNPYEQYF.

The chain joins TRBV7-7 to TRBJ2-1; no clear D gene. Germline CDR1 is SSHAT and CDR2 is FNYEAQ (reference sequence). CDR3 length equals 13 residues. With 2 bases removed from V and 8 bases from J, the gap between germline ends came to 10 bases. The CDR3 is CASSLNVADEQFF. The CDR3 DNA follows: TGTGCCAGCAGCTTAAACGTCGCCGATGAGCAGTTCTTC.

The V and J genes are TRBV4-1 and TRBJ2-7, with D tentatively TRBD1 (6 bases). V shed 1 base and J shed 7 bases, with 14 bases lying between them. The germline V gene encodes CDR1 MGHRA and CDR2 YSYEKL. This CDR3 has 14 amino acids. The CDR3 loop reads CASSQARGTVEQYF. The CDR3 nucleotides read TGCGCCAGCAGCCAAGCCAGGGGAACGGTTGAGCAGTACTTC.

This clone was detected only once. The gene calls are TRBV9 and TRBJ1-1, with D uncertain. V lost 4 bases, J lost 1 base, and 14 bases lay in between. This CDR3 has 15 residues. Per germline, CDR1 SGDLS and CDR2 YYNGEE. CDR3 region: CASSPWSSKNTEAFF. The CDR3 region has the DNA TGTGCCAGCAGCCCGTGGTCGTCTAAGAACACTGAAGCTTTCTTT.

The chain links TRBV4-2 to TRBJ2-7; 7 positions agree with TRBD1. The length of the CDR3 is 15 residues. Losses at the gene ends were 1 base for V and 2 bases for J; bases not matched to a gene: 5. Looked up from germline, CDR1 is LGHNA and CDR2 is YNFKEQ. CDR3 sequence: CASSQGSTGPYEQYF. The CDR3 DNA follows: TGTGCCAGCAGCCAAGGGTCGACAGGGCCCTACGAGCAGTACTTC.

The CDR3 spells CASSFDRPNTEAFF. CDR3 in DNA: TGCGCCAGCAGCTTCGACAGGCCTAACACTGAAGCTTTCTTT. The V gene is TRBV5-1, the J gene TRBJ1-1; a weak D match, TRBD1 (6 bases). The CDR3 contains 14 residues. Germline CDR1 SGHRS, CDR2 YFSETQ. The V end was cut by 2 bases, the J end by 2 bases, with 10 bases between.

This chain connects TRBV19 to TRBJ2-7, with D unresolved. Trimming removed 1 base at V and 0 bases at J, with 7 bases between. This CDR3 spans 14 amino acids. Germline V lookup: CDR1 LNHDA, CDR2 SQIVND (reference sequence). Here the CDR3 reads CASSIVHSSYEQYF. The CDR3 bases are TGTGCCAGTAGTATAGTTCACAGCTCCTACGAGCAGTACTTC. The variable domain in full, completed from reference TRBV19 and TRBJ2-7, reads DGGITQSPKYLFRKEGQNVTLSCEQNLNHDAMYWYRQDPGQGLRLIYYSQIVNDFQKGDIAEGYSVSREKKESFPLTVTSAQKNPTAFYLCASSIVHSSYEQYFGPGTRLTVT.

The DNA of the CDR3 is TGCGCCAGCGCAGCGGGGGCGAACACCGGGGAGCTGTTTTTT. It yields the protein CASAAGANTGELFF. The rearrangement links TRBV5-1 to TRBJ2-2; 8 positions agree with TRBD2. The CDR3 sequence is 14 residues long. Trimming took 7 bases from V and 0 from J; bases not matched to a gene: 2. The germline gives CDR1 SGHRS, CDR2 YFSETQ. Looking up the rest from reference TRBV5-1 and TRBJ2-2 gives the full variable domain: KAGVTQTPRYLIKTRGQQVTLSCSPISGHRSVSWYQQTPGQGLQFLFEYFSETQRNKGNFPGRFSGRQFSNSRSEMNVSTLELGDSALYLCASAAGANTGELFFGEGSRLTVL.